A single sample gave rise to the 20 T cell receptor beta chains below, sequenced in a study of technical replicates of blood from a few donors. Clones were sequenced by immunoSEQ multiplex PCR, and TCRdb holds only the in-frame ones, with some missing. The repertoire holds 95,000 to 100,000 clones, with approximately 96% as singletons. The sample taken for sequencing was T cells isolated from PBMCs. These receptors were obtained from a human donor in good health.

J is TRBJ2-2 and V is TRBV5-4; TRBD1 aligns across 7 bases. Trimming removed 2 bases from V and 4 bases from J; junction bases left unmatched: 8. The CDR3 runs 16 residues. Looked up from germline, CDR1 is SGHNT and CDR2 is YYREEE (reference sequence). This CDR3 is CASSLDGTVITGELFF. DNA for the CDR3: TGTGCCAGCAGCTTAGATGGGACAGTCATCACCGGGGAGCTGTTTTTT.

Only one count was recorded for this clone. This chain joins TRBV5-1 and TRBJ1-1, with a possible D match to TRBD1 (6 bases). The germline V gene encodes CDR1 SGHRS and CDR2 YFSETQ. Trimming pared 0 bases from V and 0 bases from J, leaving 9 bases between. This CDR3 comprises 15 residues. Written as DNA, the CDR3 is TGCGCCAGCAGCTTGGAGGGGGGGATGAACACTGAAGCTTTCTTT. This encodes CASSLEGGMNTEAFF.

This clone was seen more than once but under ten times. The chain links TRBV5-8 to TRBJ1-5; D might be TRBD1 (6 bases). CDR3 length equals 12 residues. Germline V lookup: CDR1 SGHTS, CDR2 YDEGEE. With 4 bases removed from V and 15 bases from J, the gap between germline ends came to 17 bases. Written as DNA, the CDR3 is TGTGCCAGCAGCAACCGGGACAACTCCGCGCATTTT. Protein: CASSNRDNSAHF.

The genes are TRBV5-4 and TRBJ2-3; D remains unclear. The CDR3 is 18 residues long. Germline V CDR1 and CDR2: SGHNT, YYREEE (reference sequence). Trimming took off 3 bases at V and 4 bases at J, with 24 bases between the two ends. The CDR3 coding sequence is TGTGCCAGCAGCTCCGTATCGATCGGGTCCCTCAAGGCAGATACGCAGTATTTT. As protein: CASSSVSIGSLKADTQYF.

V is TRBV6-1 and J is TRBJ1-2; D perhaps matches TRBD1 (5 bases). V was shortened by 2 bases and J by 2 bases, with 12 bases between the two germline ends. CDR1 is MNHNS, CDR2 SASEGT, per germline. The CDR3 has 15 amino acids. The CDR3 DNA reads TGTGCCAGCAGTGAAAACAGGTTCTCGAACTATGGCTACACCTTC. It encodes CASSENRFSNYGYTF.

This rearrangement joins TRBV2 to TRBJ1-2; D unclear. The CDR3 loop spans 13 amino acids. Germline V gives CDR1 SNHLY, CDR2 FYNNEI. V lost 0 bases, J lost 10 bases, and 12 bases lay in between. The chain's CDR3 is CASSEAGLAAYTF. DNA for the CDR3: TGTGCCAGCAGTGAAGCGGGCCTCGCAGCCTACACCTTC. Full variable domain (remainder filled in from reference TRBV2 and TRBJ1-2): EPEVTQTPSHQVTQMGQEVILRCVPISNHLYFYWYRQILGQKVEFLVSFYNNEISEKSEIFDDQFSVERPDGSNFTLKIRSTKLEDSAMYFCASSEAGLAAYTFGSGTRLTVV.

The V gene is TRBV28, the J gene TRBJ1-2; 10 positions agree with TRBD1. Trimming cost V 6 bases and J 6 bases; bases outside gene matches: 4. The germline CDR1 and CDR2 sequences are MDHEN and SYDVKM. This CDR3 region has 13 residues. The CDR3 DNA reads as TGTGCCAGCAGCTTGACAGGGGGCCATGGCTACACCTTC. It codes for CASSLTGGHGYTF.

This chain uses TRBV7-9 with TRBJ2-7; 8 nucleotides match TRBD2. CDR1 and CDR2 from the germline V gene are SEHNR and FQNEAQ (reference sequence). V was clipped by 3 bases and J by 2 bases; unmatched bases: 12. The CDR3 length is 17 residues. The CDR3 loop is CASSLPKSGSSPYEQYF. The CDR3, as DNA: TGTGCCAGCAGCTTGCCTAAGAGCGGGAGTAGCCCCTACGAGCAGTACTTC.

The chain has TRBV4-1 and TRBJ1-1; D is uncertain. Germline-derived CDR1 and CDR2 are MGHRA and YSYEKL. CDR3 length: 14 amino acids. V was trimmed by 4 bases and J by 6 bases, leaving 15 bases between them. DNA of the CDR3: TGCGCCAGCAGCCGGACTGGAATAAGGGCTGAAGCTTTCTTT. Translated, it gives CASSRTGIRAEAFF.

The gene calls are TRBV7-6 and TRBJ2-7, with a tentative D call TRBD2 (5 bases). Germline CDR1 reads SGHVS; CDR2 reads FNYEAQ. The CDR3 is 13 residues long. With 5 bases removed from V and 3 bases from J, the gap between germline ends came to 11 bases. CDR3 in amino acids: CASSRASLYEQYF. Here the CDR3 DNA reads TGTGCCAGCAGCCGAGCTAGCCTCTACGAGCAGTACTTC.

The chain is built from TRBV28 and TRBJ2-1; 9 bases fit TRBD2. V lost 3 bases to trimming and J lost 8 bases; unmatched junction nucleotides: 5. This CDR3 spans 14 amino acids. The V gene's germline CDR1 is MDHEN and CDR2 SYDVKM. CDR3 DNA sequence: TGTGCCAGCAGTTTCTGGCGGGAGGGGCATGAGCAGTTCTTC. This sequence encodes CASSFWREGHEQFF. Using reference TRBV28 and TRBJ2-1 for the parts outside the CDR3, the full variable domain is DVKVTQSSRYLVKRTGEKVFLECVQDMDHENMFWYRQDPGLGLRLIYFSYDVKMKEKGDIPEGYSVSREKKERFSLILESASTNQTSMYLCASSFWREGHEQFFGPGTRLTVL.

This clone appeared once. The chain recombines TRBV19 with TRBJ2-7, with a possible D match to TRBD1 (6 bases). Looked up from germline, CDR1 is LNHDA and CDR2 is SQIVND (reference sequence). The V end was cut by 1 base, the J end by 2 bases, with 9 bases between. The CDR3 runs 14 residues. The CDR3 DNA follows: TGTGCCAGTAGTATAGTAGAGGGGGCCTACGAGCAGTACTTC. It encodes CASSIVEGAYEQYF.

This chain joins TRBV18 and TRBJ1-4; 7 bases fit TRBD1. Germline assignment: CDR1 KGHSH and CDR2 LQKENI. The CDR3 contains 17 residues. V lost 3 bases, J lost 0 bases, and 7 bases stayed unmatched. Here the CDR3 reads CASSPVQGGSTNEKLFF. CDR3 sequence (DNA): TGTGCCAGCTCACCGGTTCAGGGGGGCTCAACTAATGAAAAACTGTTTTTT.

This chain joins TRBV28 and TRBJ1-4; 9 nucleotides match TRBD1. CDR1 is MDHEN, CDR2 SYDVKM, per germline. The CDR3 runs to 16 residues. Trimming at V came to 6 bases and at J to 2 bases, leaving 7 bases not matched to a gene. CDR3 in DNA: TGTGCCAGCAGCGCCCCCGGGACAGGGACTAATGAAAAACTGTTTTTT. Amino acid sequence: CASSAPGTGTNEKLFF.

This clone was picked up a small number of times. The V call is TRBV9, the J call TRBJ1-2, with a possible D match to TRBD1 (5 bases). Germline assignment: CDR1 SGDLS and CDR2 YYNGEE. With 4 bases removed from V and 1 base from J, the gap between germline ends came to 14 bases. This CDR3 region has 15 residues. Here the CDR3 DNA reads TGTGCCAGCAGCTCCCTGGGGGGGTATAACTATGGCTACACCTTC. It translates to CASSSLGGYNYGYTF.

The rearrangement links TRBV7-2 to TRBJ2-1, with 10 nucleotides matching TRBD2. V shed 4 bases and J 8 bases; nucleotides not matched to a gene: 8. CDR3 length: 15 residues. Germline V gene lookup returns CDR1 SGHTA and CDR2 FQGNSA. Written as DNA, the CDR3 is TGTGCCAGCAGCTCTAGCGGGAGCCGATATTATGAGCAGTTCTTC. Protein product: CASSSSGSRYYEQFF. The whole variable domain, remainder taken from reference TRBV7-2 and TRBJ2-1, is GAGVSQSPSNKVTEKGKDVELRCDPISGHTALYWYRQSLGQGLEFLIYFQGNSAPDKSGLPSDRFSAERTGGSVSTLTIQRTQQEDSAVYLCASSSSGSRYYEQFFGPGTRLTVL.

This sequence joins TRBV7-6 and TRBJ1-5; TRBD1 aligns across 10 bases. Per the germline V gene, CDR1 is SGHVS and CDR2 is FNYEAQ. The CDR3 is 13 residues long. After removal of 5 bases from V and 14 bases from J, the junction contained 9 bases not matched to a gene. The CDR3 sequence is CASSPQGTGVKHF. The DNA for the CDR3 is TGTGCCAGCAGCCCTCAAGGGACAGGGGTTAAGCATTTT.

The chain is built from TRBV7-9 and TRBJ1-1, with a tentative D call TRBD1 (6 bases). Trimming shortened V by 5 bases and J by 7 bases, and 11 bases separated the two germline ends. The CDR3 contains 12 residues. Germline V gives CDR1 SEHNR, CDR2 FQNEAQ (reference sequence). In DNA form, the CDR3 reads TGTGCCAGCAGCAAAATACAGGGTGAAGCTTTCTTT. This gives the protein CASSKIQGEAFF.

The chain is built from TRBV27 and TRBJ2-5; 8 bases line up with TRBD2. Germline lookup yields CDR1 MNHEY and CDR2 SMNVEV (reference sequence). V gave up 4 bases and J gave up 5 bases; unmatched junction bases: 15. The length of the CDR3 is 17 residues. The CDR3 here is CASSSVLPAGADETQYF. CDR3 sequence (DNA): TGTGCCAGCAGTTCCGTATTACCAGCGGGAGCGGATGAGACCCAGTACTTC.

V usage is TRBV7-8 and J usage is TRBJ1-2, with D tentatively TRBD1 (5 bases). The CDR3 totals 13 residues. The germline V gene encodes CDR1 SGHVS and CDR2 FQNEAQ. The germline V and J ends were trimmed by 1 base and 3 bases, with 6 bases remaining between them. CDR3 nucleotides: TGTGCCAGCAGCTTAGTAGGGGACTATGGCTACACCTTC. Its protein product is CASSLVGDYGYTF. Filled out from reference TRBV7-8 and TRBJ1-2, the complete variable domain reads GAGVSQSPRYKVAKRGQDVALRCDPISGHVSLFWYQQALGQGPEFLTYFQNEAQLDKSGLPSDRFFAERPEGSVSTLKIQRTQQEDSAVYLCASSLVGDYGYTFGSGTRLTVV.